These 23 T cell receptor beta chains were sequenced from one sample in a study of blood T cells in healthy people across ages. The use of a sample-barcoded 5' primer and a J-beta primer mix characterized a second PCR of roughly 7 to 11 cycles. TCRdb reanalysed the 5' RACE reads using MiXCR and keeps one entry per CDR3 protein. The profile shows approximately 900,000 distinct CDR3 sequences, just under 30% of them singletons. These data were also filed under a second study, of T cells of mothers and their children.

The source material was blood. These receptors were collected from a woman in her thirties or forties in good health.

This clonotype appeared many times. J is TRBJ2-4 and V is TRBV7-9, with D uncertain. The CDR3 spans 14 residues. Looked up from germline, CDR1 is SEHNR and CDR2 is FQNEAQ (reference sequence). The germline V and J ends were trimmed by 1 base and 1 base, with 5 bases remaining between them. CDR3 loop: CASSLGYAKNIQYF. Here the CDR3 DNA reads TGTGCCAGCAGCTTAGGATACGCCAAAAACATTCAGTACTTC.

This clonotype was recorded many times. CDR3 sequence (DNA): TGCAGTGCTGCGCCGGGAGGGTGGGAGACCCAGTACTTC. This sequence encodes CSAAPGGWETQYF. This rearrangement joins TRBV20-1 to TRBJ2-5; 8 nucleotides agree with TRBD2. CDR3 length equals 13 residues. Germline V gives CDR1 DFQATT, CDR2 SNEGSKA (reference sequence). V lost 5 bases to trimming and J lost 5 bases; unmatched junction nucleotides: 7.

This clonotype was seen only a few times. The chain uses TRBV5-6 and TRBJ2-1; D remains unclear. The CDR3 covers 14 residues. V was pared by 0 bases and J by 5 bases, with 9 bases between. CDR1 and CDR2 (germline): SGHDT, YYEEEE. CDR3 amino acids: CASSLDVENNEQFF. The CDR3 nucleotides are TGTGCCAGCAGCTTGGACGTCGAGAACAATGAGCAGTTCTTC.

The V call is TRBV20-1, the J call TRBJ2-3, with 9 bases lining up with TRBD2. This CDR3 has 16 amino acids. Germline V gene data show CDR1 as DFQATT and CDR2 as SNEGSKA (reference sequence). Losses at the gene ends were 0 bases for V and 1 base for J; bases not matched to a gene: 5. CDR3 amino acids: CSAREERGVRTDTQYF. The CDR3 coding sequence is TGCAGTGCTAGAGAGGAGCGGGGGGTACGCACAGATACGCAGTATTTT.

In this sample, this clonotype turned up a few times. The CDR3 nucleotides are TGTGCCAGCAAGGGCCAGCTCCTATATGGCTACACCTTC. Encoded protein: CASKGQLLYGYTF. V usage is TRBV2 and J usage is TRBJ1-2, with D hard to call. Trimming shortened V by 7 bases and J by 5 bases, and 14 bases separated the two germline ends. The CDR3 has 13 residues. Germline V gene sequence: CDR1 SNHLY, CDR2 FYNNEI.

There are many counts of this clonotype. V and J are TRBV7-2 and TRBJ2-7; D perhaps matches TRBD2 (5 bases). Deletions cut 1 base from V and 3 bases from J, with 10 bases between. There are 14 residues in the CDR3. Germline assignment: CDR1 SGHTA and CDR2 FQGNSA. The CDR3 region is CASSLGVGDYEQYF. CDR3 DNA sequence: TGTGCCAGCAGCTTAGGGGTGGGAGACTACGAGCAGTACTTC.

The chain has TRBV9 and TRBJ1-2; D may be TRBD1 (5 bases). With 0 bases removed from V and 3 bases from J, the gap between germline ends came to 12 bases. This CDR3 contains 15 residues. CDR1 is SGDLS and CDR2 is YYNGEE in the germline V gene. The CDR3 is CASSVGNTGDYGYTF. The CDR3 bases are TGTGCCAGCAGCGTAGGAAACACAGGAGACTATGGCTACACCTTC.

Details on this clonotype: Mismatch with germline at one junction end may stem from a read error. This sequence joins TRBV13 and TRBJ1-2; tentatively, D is TRBD1 (6 bases). From germline, CDR1 is PRHDT and CDR2 FYEKMQ (reference sequence). CDR3 length equals 12 residues. CDR3 sequence (DNA): TGTGCCAGCAGCGGACAGAACTGTGGCTACACCTTC. It specifies CASSGQNCGYTF.

This clonotype was found a few times. The rearrangement uses TRBV12-3 or TRBV12-4 and TRBJ1-2; tentative D call: TRBD1 (6 bases). The ends were cut back, 5 bases at V and 6 bases at J, with 19 bases in the middle. The CDR3 loop spans 15 amino acids. The CDR3 sequence: CASSSRGRGPHGYTF. DNA for the CDR3: TGTGCCAGCAGTAGCCGGGGCAGGGGACCACATGGCTACACCTTC.

This clonotype was found many times. The J gene is TRBJ2-4, the V gene TRBV2; 11 bases are a match to TRBD2. V was pared by 4 bases and J by 1 base, with 21 bases of the junction left unmatched. This CDR3 is built from 22 residues. Germline assignment: CDR1 SNHLY and CDR2 FYNNEI. The CDR3 protein is CASSGYLLAGDLAGGAKNIQYF. DNA of the CDR3: TGTGCCAGCAGTGGGTACTTACTAGCGGGGGATCTTGCCGGGGGGGCCAAAAACATTCAGTACTTC.

The chain employs TRBV3-1 and TRBJ1-1; D is perhaps TRBD1 (5 bases). V was shortened by 4 bases and J by 2 bases, with 17 bases between the two germline ends. The CDR3 loop spans 16 amino acids. Germline CDR1 and CDR2: LGHDT and YNNKEL (reference sequence). CDR3: CASSPEAGGVNTEAFF. CDR3 nucleotide sequence: TGTGCCAGCAGCCCTGAGGCGGGAGGGGTTAACACTGAAGCTTTCTTT.

This clonotype was recorded a few times. A much larger clone differs from this one at a single base, so this may be a read error. The chain employs TRBV20-1 and TRBJ2-5; 9 bases match TRBD2. This CDR3 contains 15 residues. V gave up 0 bases and J gave up 2 bases; unmatched junction bases: 4. Germline V gene data show CDR1 as DFQATT and CDR2 as SNEGSKA (reference sequence). Written as DNA, the CDR3 is TGCAGTGCTAGAGAGGCGGGGGGGCCTCAAGAGACCCAGTACTTC. This codes for CSAREAGGPQETQYF.

The chain carries TRBV27 and TRBJ1-4; tentative D call: TRBD1 (5 bases). The CDR3 spans 17 residues. The germline V and J ends were trimmed by 8 bases and 0 bases, with 19 bases remaining between them. Germline assignment: CDR1 MNHEY and CDR2 SMNVEV (reference sequence). The chain's CDR3 is CASGAQGEHSTNEKLFF. As DNA, the CDR3 is TGTGCCAGCGGAGCCCAAGGGGAGCATTCAACTAATGAAAAACTGTTTTTT. Variable domain in full (rest from reference TRBV27 and TRBJ1-4): EAQVTQNPRYLITVTGKKLTVTCSQNMNHEYMSWYRQDPGLGLRQIYYSMNVEVTDKGDVPEGYKVSRKEKRNFPLILESPSPNQTSLYFCASGAQGEHSTNEKLFFGSGTQLSVL.

This clonotype came up many times. The V gene is TRBV6-5, the J gene TRBJ2-7, with 8 bases identical to TRBD2. CDR3 length equals 15 residues. Germline V gives CDR1 MNHEY, CDR2 SVGAGI. V lost 4 bases to trimming and J lost 1 base; unmatched junction nucleotides: 6. Here the CDR3 DNA reads TGTGCCAGCAGTTTCGTTAGCGGGGATTCCTACGAGCAGTACTTC. It specifies CASSFVSGDSYEQYF.

This clonotype occurred many times. The chain employs TRBV6-5 and TRBJ1-2; a possible D gene is TRBD1 (5 bases). The CDR3 spans 11 residues. The germline V gene encodes CDR1 MNHEY and CDR2 SVGAGI. V lost 10 bases and J lost 5, with 11 bases in between. The CDR3 DNA is TGTGCCACAGTATCAGGGTATGGCTACACCTTC. Its protein is CATVSGYGYTF.

Concerning this clonotype: A much larger clonotype is one base distant, so this may be a read error. The V gene is TRBV12-3 or TRBV12-4, the J gene TRBJ2-5; 9 bases are a match to TRBD2. The J call may be wrong; the DNA end is better matched by TRBJ2-1. This CDR3 has 18 amino acids. CDR3 nucleotides: TGTGCCAGCAGTCCCTCTAAGGCGAGCGGGGGGATCCAAGAGACCCAGTTCTTC. Translated, it gives CASSPSKASGGIQETQFF.

The chain has TRBV10-3 and TRBJ2-3, with 8 bases fitting TRBD2. The V and J ends lost 3 bases and 2 bases, in that order; junction bases with no gene match: 7. This CDR3 is built from 16 residues. The germline V gene has CDR1 ENHRY and CDR2 SYGVKD. CDR3 protein: CAISDPGGLVTDTQYF. CDR3 DNA sequence: TGTGCCATCAGTGACCCGGGGGGGCTCGTCACAGATACGCAGTATTTT.

This clonotype was observed at least ten times. A much larger clone differs from this one at a single base, so this may be a read error. The genes are TRBV12-3 or TRBV12-4 and TRBJ2-7; D may be TRBD1 or TRBD2 (5 bases each). Trimming took 5 bases from V and 7 from J, leaving 18 bases between them. The CDR3 contains 14 residues. CDR3 bases: TGTGCCAGCAGTCCTCGGGACGCTTGTAGAGAGCAGTACTTC. Its translation is CASSPRDACREQYF.

J is TRBJ1-4 and V is TRBV6-1, with D perhaps matching TRBD1 (6 bases). Germline V gives CDR1 MNHNS, CDR2 SASEGT. This CDR3 region has 13 residues. V was pared by 8 bases and J by 8 bases, with 15 bases between. For the CDR3, the DNA is TGTGCCAGCCAGGGGCGGTCGCTCGAAAAACTGTTTTTT. It translates to CASQGRSLEKLFF.

The chain carries TRBV29-1 and TRBJ2-7; 9 bases are a match to TRBD1. This CDR3 contains 15 residues. Germline V gene sequence: CDR1 SQVTM, CDR2 ANQGSEA. With V trimmed by 0 bases and J by 2 bases, 5 bases remained unmatched. The CDR3 protein is CSVEDMTGGTYEQYF. CDR3 nucleotide sequence: TGCAGCGTTGAAGACATGACAGGGGGTACCTACGAGCAGTACTTC.

CDR3 in DNA: TGCAGTGCTAGGCTGCGACAGGGGGCGCGGAATTACAATGAGCAGTTCTTC. It translates to CSARLRQGARNYNEQFF. The chain couples TRBV20-1 to TRBJ2-1; 10 bases match TRBD1. Germline values: CDR1 DFQATT, CDR2 SNEGSKA (reference sequence). Trimming took 3 bases from V and 4 from J; bases not matched to a gene: 12. CDR3 length: 17 amino acids.

The chain has TRBV29-1 and TRBJ1-2, with TRBD1 identical over 7 bases. The V gene end was trimmed by 6 bases and the J gene end by 4 bases; junction bases not matched to a gene: 11. The CDR3 covers 14 residues. The germline CDR1 and CDR2 sequences are SQVTM and ANQGSEA. The CDR3 spells CSVDADGTAYGYTF. The DNA for the CDR3 is TGCAGCGTGGACGCGGATGGGACAGCCTATGGCTACACCTTC.

Ten or more counts support this clonotype. This CDR3 reads CASSEASSGGPYEQYF. DNA for the CDR3: TGTGCCAGCAGCGAGGCGTCCAGCGGGGGGCCCTACGAGCAGTACTTC. The J gene is TRBJ2-7, the V gene TRBV9, with 9 bases that match TRBD2. The V segment lost 3 bases and the J segment 2 bases; nucleotides outside the gene matches: 9. The germline gives CDR1 SGDLS, CDR2 YYNGEE. This CDR3 has 16 amino acids.